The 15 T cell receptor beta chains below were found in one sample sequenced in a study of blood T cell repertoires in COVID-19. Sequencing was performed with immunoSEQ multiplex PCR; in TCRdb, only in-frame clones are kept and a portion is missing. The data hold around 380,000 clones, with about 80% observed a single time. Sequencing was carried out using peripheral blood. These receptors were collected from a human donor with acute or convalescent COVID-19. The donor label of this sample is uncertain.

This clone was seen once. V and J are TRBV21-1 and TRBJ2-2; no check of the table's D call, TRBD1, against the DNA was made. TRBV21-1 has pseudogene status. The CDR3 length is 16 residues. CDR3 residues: CAARGAVQENTGELFF. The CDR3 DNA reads TGTGCCGCCAGGGGGGCGGTCCAGGAAAACACCGGGGAGCTGTTTTTT.

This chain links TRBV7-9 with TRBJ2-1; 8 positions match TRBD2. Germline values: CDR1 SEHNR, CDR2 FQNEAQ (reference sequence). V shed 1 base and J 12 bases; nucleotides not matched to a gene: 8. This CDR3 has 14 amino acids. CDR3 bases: TGTGCCAGCAGCTTAGTGGGAGCGGGAGAGGTGCAGTTCTTC. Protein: CASSLVGAGEVQFF.

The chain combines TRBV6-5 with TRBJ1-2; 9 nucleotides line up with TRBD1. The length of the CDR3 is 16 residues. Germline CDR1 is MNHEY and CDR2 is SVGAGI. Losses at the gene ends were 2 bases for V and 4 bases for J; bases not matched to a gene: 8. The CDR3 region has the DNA TGTGCCAGCAGTTACACCGGACAGGGGAAAGGCTATGGCTACACCTTC. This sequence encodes CASSYTGQGKGYGYTF.

The CDR3 loop is CASRDRAANEKLFF. The CDR3 nucleotides read TGTGCCAGCAGGGACAGGGCAGCTAATGAAAAACTGTTTTTT. This chain joins TRBV2 and TRBJ1-4, with 8 nucleotides matching TRBD1. V was pared by 6 bases and J by 3 bases, with 3 bases of the junction left unmatched. Germline V gene data show CDR1 as SNHLY and CDR2 as FYNNEI. The CDR3 totals 14 residues.

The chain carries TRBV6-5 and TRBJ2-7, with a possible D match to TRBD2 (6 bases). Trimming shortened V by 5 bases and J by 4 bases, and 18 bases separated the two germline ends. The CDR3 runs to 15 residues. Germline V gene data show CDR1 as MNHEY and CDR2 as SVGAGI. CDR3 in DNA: TGTGCCAGCAGTACACAGGAGGGCCCTCGGTACGAGCAGTACTTC. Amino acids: CASSTQEGPRYEQYF.

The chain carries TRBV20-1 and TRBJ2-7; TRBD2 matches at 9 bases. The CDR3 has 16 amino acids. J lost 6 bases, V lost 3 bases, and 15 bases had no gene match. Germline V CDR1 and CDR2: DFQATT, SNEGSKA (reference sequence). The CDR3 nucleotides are TGCAGTGCTAGTCCCCCTAGGGCTAGCGGGACTGCCGAGCAGTACTTC. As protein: CSASPPRASGTAEQYF.

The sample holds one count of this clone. CDR3 loop: CASSFIGTGKGGYTF. The CDR3 DNA is TGTGCCAGCAGTTTTATTGGGACAGGGAAGGGTGGCTACACCTTC. The rearrangement joins TRBV28 to TRBJ1-2; 9 bases fit TRBD1. From germline, CDR1 is MDHEN and CDR2 SYDVKM. The CDR3 length is 15 residues. The V and J ends lost 3 bases and 7 bases, in that order; junction bases with no gene match: 9.

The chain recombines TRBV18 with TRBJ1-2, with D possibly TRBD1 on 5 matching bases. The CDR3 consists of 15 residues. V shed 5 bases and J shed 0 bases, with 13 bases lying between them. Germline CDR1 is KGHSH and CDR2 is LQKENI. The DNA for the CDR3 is TGTGCCAGCTCATCCGACAGCGACACTAACTATGGCTACACCTTC. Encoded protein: CASSSDSDTNYGYTF.

CDR3 nucleotides: TGTGCCAGTTCCTGGGACAGAATATCAATTTATGGCTACACCTTC. Its translation: CASSWDRISIYGYTF. The genes are TRBV19 and TRBJ1-2; 7 bases line up with TRBD1. V lost 8 bases to trimming and J lost 5 bases; unmatched junction nucleotides: 14. The CDR3 is 15 amino acids. Looked up from germline, CDR1 is LNHDA and CDR2 is SQIVND (reference sequence).

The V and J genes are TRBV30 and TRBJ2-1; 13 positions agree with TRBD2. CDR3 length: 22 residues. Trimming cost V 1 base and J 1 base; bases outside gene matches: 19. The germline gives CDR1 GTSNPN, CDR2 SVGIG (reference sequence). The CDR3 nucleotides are TGTGCCTGGAGTGGAGGCCGGCTCTGGACTAGCGGGAGTCTCCTTTCCTACAATGAGCAGTTCTTC. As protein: CAWSGGRLWTSGSLLSYNEQFF.

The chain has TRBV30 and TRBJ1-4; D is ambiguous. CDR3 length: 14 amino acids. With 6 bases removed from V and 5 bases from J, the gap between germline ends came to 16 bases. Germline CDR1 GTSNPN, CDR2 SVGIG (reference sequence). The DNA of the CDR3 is TGTGCCTGTCGCATAACAGAGATAAATGAAAAACTGTTTTTT. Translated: CACRITEINEKLFF.

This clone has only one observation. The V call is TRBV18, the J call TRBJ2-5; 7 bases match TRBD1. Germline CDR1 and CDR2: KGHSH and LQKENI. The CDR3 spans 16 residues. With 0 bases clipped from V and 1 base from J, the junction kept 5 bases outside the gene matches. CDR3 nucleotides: TGTGCCAGCTCACCACCACGGCAGGGGGTCCAAGAGACCCAGTACTTC. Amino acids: CASSPPRQGVQETQYF.

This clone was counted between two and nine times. CDR3 in DNA: TGTGCCAGCAGTTTTCAGAATGAAAAACTGTTTTTT. The encoded protein is CASSFQNEKLFF. This chain links TRBV12-3 or TRBV12-4 with TRBJ1-4; no definite D call. Trimming left V 3 bases short and J 5 bases short, with 4 bases between. CDR3 length: 12 residues.

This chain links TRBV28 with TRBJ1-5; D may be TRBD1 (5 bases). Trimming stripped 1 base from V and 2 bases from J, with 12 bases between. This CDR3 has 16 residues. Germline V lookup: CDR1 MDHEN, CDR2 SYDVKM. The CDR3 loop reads CASSLFRVEGNQPQHF. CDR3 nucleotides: TGTGCCAGCAGTTTATTCAGGGTTGAAGGCAATCAGCCCCAGCATTTT.

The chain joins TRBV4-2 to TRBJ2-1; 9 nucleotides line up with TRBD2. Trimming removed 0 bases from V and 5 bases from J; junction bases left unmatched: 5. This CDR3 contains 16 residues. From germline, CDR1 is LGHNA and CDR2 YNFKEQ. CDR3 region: CASSQEEGGGDNEQFF. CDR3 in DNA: TGTGCCAGCAGCCAAGAAGAGGGCGGGGGGGACAATGAGCAGTTCTTC.